Presented here are 30 T cell receptor beta chains from one specimen sequenced in a study of blood T cell repertoires in COVID-19. Generated by immunoSEQ multiplex PCR, the TCRdb table keeps only in-frame clones and is missing some. The sample shows over 150,000 clones, 65% to 85% of them seen only once. The sequenced material came from peripheral blood. These receptors came from a woman in her thirties or forties with COVID-19, enrolled during active disease.

The rearrangement joins TRBV28 to TRBJ1-2, with 9 positions matching TRBD1. Losses at the gene ends were 4 bases for V and 4 bases for J; bases not matched to a gene: 4. Germline CDR1 reads MDHEN; CDR2 reads SYDVKM. The CDR3 has 14 residues. CDR3 region: CASSYGQGFYGYTF. The CDR3 nucleotides read TGTGCCAGCAGTTATGGACAGGGGTTCTATGGCTACACCTTC.

The CDR3 region is CASSLRQNMNTEAFF. CDR3 DNA sequence: TGTGCCAGCAGCCTAAGACAGAACATGAACACTGAAGCTTTCTTT. The chain joins TRBV7-3 to TRBJ1-1; tentatively, D is TRBD1 (5 bases). V dropped 5 bases and J dropped 0 bases, with 13 bases sitting between them. This CDR3 comprises 15 residues. Germline V gene sequence: CDR1 SGHTA, CDR2 FQGTGA.

This chain links TRBV4-1 with TRBJ2-5; 8 bases match TRBD2. CDR1 and CDR2 (germline): MGHRA, YSYEKL. This CDR3 region has 14 residues. Losses at the gene ends were 8 bases for V and 0 bases for J; bases not matched to a gene: 5. The CDR3 coding sequence is TGCGCCAGCGCAGCGGGAGCCTACCAAGAGACCCAGTACTTC. Translation: CASAAGAYQETQYF.

The chain combines TRBV9 with TRBJ2-1; TRBD2 agrees at 9 bases. Per germline, CDR1 SGDLS and CDR2 YYNGEE. The V and J ends lost 1 base and 3 bases, in that order; junction bases with no gene match: 11. The length of the CDR3 is 18 residues. CDR3 nucleotide sequence: TGTGCCAGCAGCGTAAGTCTTCGGCGGGAGGGTAGCTACAATGAGCAGTTCTTC. The encoded protein is CASSVSLRREGSYNEQFF.

This CDR3 reads CASSISGALSNQPQHF. CDR3 coding DNA: TGTGCCAGTAGTATCTCAGGGGCCCTCAGCAATCAGCCCCAGCATTTT. The chain uses TRBV19 and TRBJ1-5, with D maybe TRBD1 (6 bases). CDR1 is LNHDA and CDR2 is SQIVND in the germline V gene (reference sequence). The CDR3 runs 16 residues. Trimming removed 3 bases from V and 1 base from J, with 13 bases in between.

This chain connects TRBV11-2 to TRBJ2-7; D unresolved. With 4 bases removed from V and 0 bases from J, the gap between germline ends came to 4 bases. Germline V gene lookup returns CDR1 SGHAT and CDR2 FQNNGV. This CDR3 is built from 12 residues. The CDR3 here is CASSSLSYEQYF. CDR3 DNA: TGTGCCAGCAGCTCTCTCTCCTACGAGCAGTACTTC.

This clone was seen a handful of times. This CDR3 reads CATQGARYEQYF. The DNA for the CDR3 is TGTGCCACCCAGGGGGCGAGGTACGAGCAGTACTTC. The rearrangement joins TRBV2 to TRBJ2-7, with TRBD1 identical over 8 bases. Germline V gene sequence: CDR1 SNHLY, CDR2 FYNNEI. Losses at the gene ends were 10 bases for V and 4 bases for J; bases not matched to a gene: 6. The CDR3 is made up of 12 amino acids.

This chain links TRBV9 with TRBJ1-4, with TRBD1 as a possible D gene (6 bases). With 1 base removed from V and 8 bases from J, the gap between germline ends came to 15 bases. This CDR3 is built from 15 residues. CDR1 and CDR2 from the germline V gene are SGDLS and YYNGEE. The CDR3 loop is CASSVSSGADEKLFF. In nucleotides, the CDR3 is TGTGCCAGCAGCGTAAGTTCAGGGGCGGACGAAAAACTGTTTTTT.

This chain connects TRBV5-1 to TRBJ1-6, with 11 bases lining up with TRBD1. Trimming cost V 0 bases and J 7 bases; bases outside gene matches: 9. CDR1 is SGHRS and CDR2 is YFSETQ in the germline V gene. The CDR3 is 18 amino acids. In nucleotides, the CDR3 is TGCGCCAGCAGCTTGGGCCGGGACAGGGGGTTTATCAATTCACCCCTCCACTTT. Its protein product is CASSLGRDRGFINSPLHF. The whole variable domain, filled in from reference TRBV5-1 and TRBJ1-6, reads KAGVTQTPRYLIKTRGQQVTLSCSPISGHRSVSWYQQTPGQGLQFLFEYFSETQRNKGNFPGRFSGRQFSNSRSEMNVSTLELGDSALYLCASSLGRDRGFINSPLHFGNGTRLTVT.

The chain is built from TRBV6-5 and TRBJ1-1, with 7 bases aligning to TRBD1. V shed 0 bases and J 1 base; nucleotides not matched to a gene: 2. Germline CDR1 and CDR2: MNHEY and SVGAGI. The length of the CDR3 is 15 residues. CDR3 sequence: CASSYSWTGNTEAFF. DNA of the CDR3: TGTGCCAGCAGTTACTCGTGGACAGGGAACACTGAAGCTTTCTTT.

The chain couples TRBV2 to TRBJ1-2, with 7 nucleotides matching TRBD1. The CDR3 is 12 amino acids. V gave up 8 bases and J gave up 8 bases; unmatched junction bases: 8. Germline V CDR1 and CDR2: SNHLY, FYNNEI. CDR3 protein: CASGHRGKGYTF. CDR3 coding DNA: TGTGCCAGCGGGCACAGGGGAAAAGGCTACACCTTC.

The chain combines TRBV15 with TRBJ2-7, with 10 positions matching TRBD1. The CDR3 loop spans 14 amino acids. CDR1 is LNHNV, CDR2 YYDKDF, per germline (reference sequence). V lost 4 bases and J lost 2; bases outside the gene matches: 2. CDR3 region: CATSTGQGAYEQYF. The CDR3 DNA reads as TGTGCCACCAGCACTGGACAGGGGGCCTACGAGCAGTACTTC. The whole variable domain, filled in from reference TRBV15 and TRBJ2-7, reads DAMVIQNPRYQVTQFGKPVTLSCSQTLNHNVMYWYQQKSSQAPKLLFHYYDKDFNNEADTPDNFQSRRPNTSFCFLDIRSPGLGDTAMYLCATSTGQGAYEQYFGPGTRLTVT.

This rearrangement joins TRBV6-2 or TRBV6-3 to TRBJ2-2; 7 bases are shared with TRBD2. This CDR3 has 16 residues. In germline, CDR1 is MNHEY, CDR2 SVGEGT. Trimming removed 0 bases from V and 1 base from J; junction bases left unmatched: 2. The CDR3 region has the DNA TGTGCCAGCAGTTACTCCCGCGGGGGGAACACCGGGGAGCTGTTTTTT. It translates to CASSYSRGGNTGELFF.

The chain joins TRBV5-6 to TRBJ1-2; 7 nucleotides match TRBD1. After removal of 3 bases from V and 8 bases from J, the junction contained 10 bases not matched to a gene. Germline CDR1 and CDR2: SGHDT and YYEEEE. The CDR3 runs 14 residues. Here the CDR3 reads CASSSPRGARGYTF. CDR3 bases: TGTGCCAGCAGCTCCCCCAGGGGGGCTCGGGGCTACACCTTC.

The rearrangement uses TRBV27 and TRBJ2-1; 9 nucleotides match TRBD2. The V gene's germline CDR1 is MNHEY and CDR2 SMNVEV (reference sequence). The ends lost 2 bases at V and 2 bases at J; junction bases unmatched: 1. The CDR3 consists of 15 residues. CDR3 coding DNA: TGTGCCAGCAGTTTACTAGCGGGAACCTACAATGAGCAGTTCTTC. Residues: CASSLLAGTYNEQFF.

V gene TRBV28 combines with J gene TRBJ2-7, with 9 bases lining up with TRBD2. CDR1 is MDHEN and CDR2 is SYDVKM in the germline V gene. This CDR3 spans 14 amino acids. V lost 11 bases and J lost 7; bases outside the gene matches: 15. The CDR3 spells CAAETIAGVKEQYF. CDR3 DNA: TGTGCCGCAGAGACTATAGCGGGAGTGAAAGAGCAGTACTTC.

The J gene is TRBJ2-3, the V gene TRBV9, with TRBD2 matching 9 bases. This CDR3 contains 12 residues. The V segment lost 2 bases and the J segment 10 bases; nucleotides outside the gene matches: 2. Germline CDR1 SGDLS, CDR2 YYNGEE. This CDR3 reads CASSVGTSSQYF. The DNA of the CDR3 is TGTGCCAGCAGCGTCGGGACTAGCTCGCAGTATTTT.

This rearrangement joins TRBV6-4 to TRBJ2-1, with TRBD2 matching over 11 bases. J was trimmed by 9 bases and V by 4 bases; bases with no gene match: 8. The CDR3 runs to 15 residues. Germline assignment: CDR1 MRHNA and CDR2 SNTAGT. CDR3 sequence reads: CASSGKTSGNREQFF. For the CDR3, the DNA is TGTGCCAGCAGTGGAAAGACTAGCGGGAATCGTGAGCAGTTCTTC.

This clone was seen only once. At one of its ends the junction is not consistent with the germline gene, which may arise from a read error. The chain is built from TRBV11-2 and TRBJ1-1; weak D call: TRBD1 (6 bases). The CDR3 sequence is 16 residues long. The V gene's germline CDR1 is SGHAT and CDR2 FQNNGV. The CDR3 spells CAGSLTSGALNTEAFF. CDR3 coding DNA: TGTGCCGGCAGCTTAACATCAGGGGCCCTTAACACTGAAGCTTTCTTT. Drawing the rest from reference TRBV11-2 and TRBJ1-1, the complete variable domain is EAGVAQSPRYKIIEKRQSVAFWCNPISGHATLYWYQQILGQGPKLLIQFQNNGVVDDSQLPKDRFSAERLKGVDSTLKIQPAKLEDSAVYLCAGSLTSGALNTEAFFGQGTRLTVV.

The chain employs TRBV6-6 and TRBJ1-3; D is perhaps TRBD1 (5 bases). V lost 5 bases to trimming and J lost 1 base, with 12 bases between them. Germline CDR1 and CDR2: MNHNY and SVGAGI (reference sequence). There are 15 residues in the CDR3. The CDR3 region is CASSRGVGSGNTIYF. The CDR3 DNA reads TGTGCCAGCAGTAGGGGTGTTGGGTCTGGAAACACCATATATTTT.

CDR3 DNA: TGTGCCAGCATCCCTTCCTCGGAGATCAACTATGGCTACACCTTC. This sequence encodes CASIPSSEINYGYTF. V and J are TRBV28 and TRBJ1-2; D gene ambiguous. Per germline, CDR1 MDHEN and CDR2 SYDVKM. Trimming cost V 7 bases and J 2 bases, with 17 bases left between them. This CDR3 contains 15 residues.

The chain links TRBV24-1 to TRBJ2-1; 7 bases line up with TRBD2. The CDR3 length is 15 residues. Germline values: CDR1 KGHDR, CDR2 SFDVKD. V dropped 7 bases and J dropped 7; count of bases not matched to a gene: 12. The CDR3 nucleotides are TGTGCCACCAGGTGGGGGGAGGGCCTAGGTAATGAGCAGTTCTTC. Protein product: CATRWGEGLGNEQFF.

The V and J genes are TRBV6-5 and TRBJ2-5, with D hard to call. The V gene's germline CDR1 is MNHEY and CDR2 SVGAGI. The ends were cut back, 4 bases at V and 5 bases at J, with 11 bases in the middle. The CDR3 runs to 13 residues. The CDR3: CASSSSVEETQYF. The CDR3 DNA follows: TGTGCCAGCAGTTCCTCAGTGGAGGAGACCCAGTACTTC.

The chain couples TRBV6-6 to TRBJ2-2; no definite D call. The germline gives CDR1 MNHNY, CDR2 SVGAGI (reference sequence). This CDR3 spans 11 amino acids. The V gene lost 8 bases and the J gene lost 6 bases, with 7 bases spanning the gap. The CDR3 DNA follows: TGTGCCAGCGGAGTGGCCGGGGAGCTGTTTTTT. It translates to CASGVAGELFF.

V is TRBV5-8 and J is TRBJ2-2; TRBD1 aligns across 9 bases. The CDR3 extends over 15 amino acids. Trimming at V came to 3 bases and at J to 5 bases, leaving 5 bases not matched to a gene. CDR1 is SGHTS, CDR2 YDEGEE, per germline. The CDR3 here is CASSSPGQGTGELFF. The CDR3, as DNA: TGTGCCAGCAGCTCCCCGGGACAGGGAACCGGGGAGCTGTTTTTT. The full variable domain, with the rest looked up from reference TRBV5-8 and TRBJ2-2, is EAGVTQSPTHLIKTRGQQATLRCSPISGHTSVYWYQQALGLGLQFLLWYDEGEERNRGNFPPRFSGRQFPNYSSELNVNALELEDSALYLCASSSPGQGTGELFFGEGSRLTVL.

V and J are TRBV5-4 and TRBJ2-7; D is ambiguous. Germline values: CDR1 SGHNT, CDR2 YYREEE (reference sequence). The CDR3 extends over 16 amino acids. V was shortened by 0 bases and J by 2 bases, with 15 bases between the two germline ends. The chain's CDR3 is CASSLAGSRGPYEQYF. CDR3 DNA: TGTGCCAGCAGCTTGGCCGGATCTCGCGGCCCCTACGAGCAGTACTTC.

The genes are TRBV11-2 and TRBJ1-1; 8 nucleotides line up with TRBD1. J lost 4 bases, V lost 1 base, and 8 bases had no gene match. The CDR3 runs to 16 residues. Germline assignment: CDR1 SGHAT and CDR2 FQNNGV. CDR3 bases: TGTGCCAGCAGCTTAGCCCGACAGGGGTTCGCCACTGAAGCTTTCTTT. Translating it yields CASSLARQGFATEAFF.

J is TRBJ1-2 and V is TRBV30, with 9 positions matching TRBD1. The CDR3 runs to 20 residues. Germline CDR1 and CDR2: GTSNPN and SVGIG (reference sequence). J was trimmed by 2 bases and V by 7 bases; bases with no gene match: 26. CDR3 sequence reads: CASLYVNSGTGPPGNYGYTF. The CDR3 region has the DNA TGTGCCTCCCTGTATGTTAATTCCGGGACAGGGCCCCCCGGGAACTATGGCTACACCTTC.

V gene TRBV14 combines with J gene TRBJ2-1, with 15 bases aligning to TRBD2. V lost 3 bases and J lost 0; bases outside the gene matches: 9. The germline CDR1 and CDR2 sequences are SGHDN and FVKESK. This CDR3 is built from 20 residues. CDR3 sequence: CASSHGGTSGRISSYNEQFF. The CDR3 DNA reads as TGTGCCAGCAGCCACGGAGGGACTAGCGGGAGGATAAGCTCCTACAATGAGCAGTTCTTC.

CDR3 coding DNA: TGCGCCAGCAGTGAGTCGACTCTTAAGGGGGATCCCCAAGAGACCCAGTACTTC. Translating it yields CASSESTLKGDPQETQYF. The chain recombines TRBV10-1 with TRBJ2-5; possible D gene TRBD1, 6 bases. CDR1 WNHNN and CDR2 SYGVQD come from the germline V gene (reference sequence). The V and J ends lost 0 bases and 1 base respectively, with 18 bases between them. CDR3 length: 18 residues.